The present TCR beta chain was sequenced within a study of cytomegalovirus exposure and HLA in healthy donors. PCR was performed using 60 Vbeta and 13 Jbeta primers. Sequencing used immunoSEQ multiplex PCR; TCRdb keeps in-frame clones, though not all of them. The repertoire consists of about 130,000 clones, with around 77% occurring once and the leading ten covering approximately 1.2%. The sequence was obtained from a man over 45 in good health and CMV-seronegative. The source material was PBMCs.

CDR3 amino acids: CASSQARNTYEQYF. The CDR3, as DNA: TGCGCCAGCAGCCAAGCCAGGAATACCTACGAGCAGTACTTC. The chain employs TRBV4-3 and TRBJ2-7; D ambiguous. V gave up 1 base and J gave up 2 bases, with 9 bases separating them. The length of the CDR3 is 14 residues. Looked up from germline, CDR1 is LGHNA and CDR2 is YSLEER.